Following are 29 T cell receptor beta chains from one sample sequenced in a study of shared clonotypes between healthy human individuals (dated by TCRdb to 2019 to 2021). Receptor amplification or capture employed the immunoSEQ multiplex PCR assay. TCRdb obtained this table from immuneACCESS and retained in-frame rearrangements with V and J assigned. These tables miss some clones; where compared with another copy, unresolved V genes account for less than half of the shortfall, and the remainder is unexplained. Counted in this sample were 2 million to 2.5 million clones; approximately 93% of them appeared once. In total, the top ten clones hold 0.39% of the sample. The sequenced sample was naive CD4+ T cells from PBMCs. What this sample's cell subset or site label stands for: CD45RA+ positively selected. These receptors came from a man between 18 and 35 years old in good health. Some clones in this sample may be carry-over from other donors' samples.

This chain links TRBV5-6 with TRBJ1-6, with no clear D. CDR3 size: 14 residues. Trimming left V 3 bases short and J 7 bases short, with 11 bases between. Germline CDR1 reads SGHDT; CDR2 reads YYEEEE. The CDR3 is CASSSRHENSPLHF. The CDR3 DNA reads TGTGCCAGCAGCTCACGACACGAGAATTCACCCCTCCACTTT.

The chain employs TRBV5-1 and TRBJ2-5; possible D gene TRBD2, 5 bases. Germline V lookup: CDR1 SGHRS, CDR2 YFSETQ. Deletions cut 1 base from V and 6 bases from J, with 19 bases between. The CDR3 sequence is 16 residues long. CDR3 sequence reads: CASSLSSGSNPQTQYF. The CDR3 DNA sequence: TGCGCCAGCAGCTTGTCTTCTGGGAGTAACCCGCAGACCCAGTACTTC.

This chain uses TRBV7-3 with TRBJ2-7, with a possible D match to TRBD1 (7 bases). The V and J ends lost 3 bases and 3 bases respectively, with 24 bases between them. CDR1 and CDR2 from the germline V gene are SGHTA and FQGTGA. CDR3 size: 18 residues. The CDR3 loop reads CASSFRPNSQGGYYEQYF. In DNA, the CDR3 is TGTGCCAGCAGCTTCCGGCCTAACAGTCAGGGGGGTTACTACGAGCAGTACTTC.

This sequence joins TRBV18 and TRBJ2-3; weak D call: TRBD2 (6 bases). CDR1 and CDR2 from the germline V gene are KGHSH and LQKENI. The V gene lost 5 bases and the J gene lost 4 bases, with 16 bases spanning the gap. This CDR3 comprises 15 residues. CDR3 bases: TGTGCCAGCTCAATCTCCCGGGAGTTGTCAGATACGCAGTATTTT. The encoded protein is CASSISRELSDTQYF.

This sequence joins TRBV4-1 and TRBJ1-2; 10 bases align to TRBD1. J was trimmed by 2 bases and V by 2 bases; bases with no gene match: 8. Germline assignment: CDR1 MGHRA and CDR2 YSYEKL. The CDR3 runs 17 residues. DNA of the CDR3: TGCGCCAGCAGCCAAACACTCGGACAGGGGGGGAACTATGGCTACACCTTC. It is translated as CASSQTLGQGGNYGYTF.

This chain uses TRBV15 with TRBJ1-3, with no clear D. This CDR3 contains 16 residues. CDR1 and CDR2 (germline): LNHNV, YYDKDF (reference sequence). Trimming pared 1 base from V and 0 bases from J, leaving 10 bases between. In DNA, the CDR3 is TGTGCCACCAGCAGAGGACTGAGCCGCTCTGGAAACACCATATATTTT. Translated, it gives CATSRGLSRSGNTIYF.

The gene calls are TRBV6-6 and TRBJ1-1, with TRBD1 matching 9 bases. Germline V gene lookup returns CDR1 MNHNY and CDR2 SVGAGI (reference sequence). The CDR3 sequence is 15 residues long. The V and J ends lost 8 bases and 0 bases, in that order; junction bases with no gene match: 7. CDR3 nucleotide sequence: TGTGCCAGCCATAAACAGGGGGCCATGAACACTGAAGCTTTCTTT. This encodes CASHKQGAMNTEAFF.

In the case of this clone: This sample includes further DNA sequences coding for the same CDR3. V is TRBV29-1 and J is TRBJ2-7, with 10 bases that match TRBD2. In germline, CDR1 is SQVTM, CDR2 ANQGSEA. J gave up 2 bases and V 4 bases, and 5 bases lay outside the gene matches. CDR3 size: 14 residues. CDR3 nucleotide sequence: TGCAGCGTTGTTAGGACTAGCGGTACCTACGAGCAGTACTTC. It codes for CSVVRTSGTYEQYF.

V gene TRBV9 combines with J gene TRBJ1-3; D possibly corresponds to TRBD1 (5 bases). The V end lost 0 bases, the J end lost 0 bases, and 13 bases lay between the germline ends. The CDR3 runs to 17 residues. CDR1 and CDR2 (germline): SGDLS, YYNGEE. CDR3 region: CASSVGTGPDSGNTIYF. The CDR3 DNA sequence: TGTGCCAGCAGCGTAGGAACAGGTCCGGACTCTGGAAACACCATATATTTT.

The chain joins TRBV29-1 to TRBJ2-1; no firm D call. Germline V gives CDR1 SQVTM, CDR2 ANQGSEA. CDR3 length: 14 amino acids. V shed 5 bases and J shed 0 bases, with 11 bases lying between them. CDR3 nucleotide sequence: TGCAGCGTTCATGAGAGCCGCTCCTACAATGAGCAGTTCTTC. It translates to CSVHESRSYNEQFF.

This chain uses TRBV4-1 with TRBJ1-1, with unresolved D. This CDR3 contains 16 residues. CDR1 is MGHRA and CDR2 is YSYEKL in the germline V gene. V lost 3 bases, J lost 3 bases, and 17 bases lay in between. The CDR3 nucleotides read TGCGCCAGCAGCCAGAAGGATTCGGGATTGGACACTGAAGCTTTCTTT. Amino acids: CASSQKDSGLDTEAFF.

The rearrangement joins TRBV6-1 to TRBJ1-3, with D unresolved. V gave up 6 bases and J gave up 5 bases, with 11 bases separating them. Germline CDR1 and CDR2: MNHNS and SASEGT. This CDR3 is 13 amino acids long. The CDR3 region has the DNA TGTGCCAGCAGCGAGAGCGACAGAAACACCATATATTTT. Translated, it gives CASSESDRNTIYF.

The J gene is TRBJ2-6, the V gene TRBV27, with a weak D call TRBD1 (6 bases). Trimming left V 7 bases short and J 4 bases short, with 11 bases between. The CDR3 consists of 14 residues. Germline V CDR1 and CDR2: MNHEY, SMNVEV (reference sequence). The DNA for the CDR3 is TGTGCCAGCACCACAGGGTCCGGGGCCAACGTCCTGACTTTC. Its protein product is CASTTGSGANVLTF.

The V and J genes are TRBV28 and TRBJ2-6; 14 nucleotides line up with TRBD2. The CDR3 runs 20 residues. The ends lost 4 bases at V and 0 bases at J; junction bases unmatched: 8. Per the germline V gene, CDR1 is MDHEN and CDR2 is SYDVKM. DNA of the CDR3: TGTGCCAGCAGTTCATGGGGACTAGCGGGAGATTTCTCTGGGGCCAACGTCCTGACTTTC. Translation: CASSSWGLAGDFSGANVLTF.

Here the CDR3 DNA reads TGTGCCAGTACCCCGGGACTAGCGGGAGCCTCCCCTTCGGGGGCCAACGTCCTGACTTTC. It encodes CASTPGLAGASPSGANVLTF. The rearrangement uses TRBV19 and TRBJ2-6; 14 bases fit TRBD2. The CDR3 spans 20 residues. V shed 7 bases and J 4 bases; nucleotides not matched to a gene: 15. CDR1 LNHDA and CDR2 SQIVND come from the germline V gene (reference sequence).

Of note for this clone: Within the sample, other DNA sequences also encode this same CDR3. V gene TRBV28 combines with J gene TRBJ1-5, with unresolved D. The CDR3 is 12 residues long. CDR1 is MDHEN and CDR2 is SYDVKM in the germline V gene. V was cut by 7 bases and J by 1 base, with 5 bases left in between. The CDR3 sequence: CASTTSNQPQHF. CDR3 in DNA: TGTGCCAGCACCACGAGCAATCAGCCCCAGCATTTT. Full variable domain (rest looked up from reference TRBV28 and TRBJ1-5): DVKVTQSSRYLVKRTGEKVFLECVQDMDHENMFWYRQDPGLGLRLIYFSYDVKMKEKGDIPEGYSVSREKKERFSLILESASTNQTSMYLCASTTSNQPQHFGDGTRLSIL.

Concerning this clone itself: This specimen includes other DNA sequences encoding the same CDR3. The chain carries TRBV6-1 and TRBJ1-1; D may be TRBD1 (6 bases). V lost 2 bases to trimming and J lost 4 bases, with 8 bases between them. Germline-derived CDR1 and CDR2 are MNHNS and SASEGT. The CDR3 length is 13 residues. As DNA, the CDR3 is TGTGCCAGCAGTGAATTAGGGGGCACTGAAGCTTTCTTT. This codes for CASSELGGTEAFF.

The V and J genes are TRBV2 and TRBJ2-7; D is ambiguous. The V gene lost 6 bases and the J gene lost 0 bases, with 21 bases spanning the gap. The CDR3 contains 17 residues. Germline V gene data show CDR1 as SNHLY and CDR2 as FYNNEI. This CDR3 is CASSPFPGPGSSYEQYF. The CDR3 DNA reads TGTGCCAGCAGCCCTTTCCCCGGTCCCGGATCCTCCTACGAGCAGTACTTC.

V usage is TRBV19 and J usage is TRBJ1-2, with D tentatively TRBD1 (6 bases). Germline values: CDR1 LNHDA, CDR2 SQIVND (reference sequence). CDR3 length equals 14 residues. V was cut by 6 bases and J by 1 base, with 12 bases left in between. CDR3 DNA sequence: TGTGCCAGTAGCTCGACAGGTCGTAACTATGGCTACACCTTC. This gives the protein CASSSTGRNYGYTF.

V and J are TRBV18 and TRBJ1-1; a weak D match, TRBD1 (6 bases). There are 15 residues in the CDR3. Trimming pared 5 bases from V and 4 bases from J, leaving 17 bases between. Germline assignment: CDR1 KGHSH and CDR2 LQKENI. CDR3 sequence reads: CASSEWAGVTTEAFF. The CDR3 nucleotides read TGTGCCAGCTCAGAGTGGGCAGGGGTTACCACTGAAGCTTTCTTT.

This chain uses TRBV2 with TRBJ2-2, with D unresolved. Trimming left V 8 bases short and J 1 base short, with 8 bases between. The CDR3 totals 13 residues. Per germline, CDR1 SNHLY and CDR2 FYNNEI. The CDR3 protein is CASGLENTGELFF. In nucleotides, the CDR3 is TGTGCCAGCGGTCTAGAGAACACCGGGGAGCTGTTTTTT.

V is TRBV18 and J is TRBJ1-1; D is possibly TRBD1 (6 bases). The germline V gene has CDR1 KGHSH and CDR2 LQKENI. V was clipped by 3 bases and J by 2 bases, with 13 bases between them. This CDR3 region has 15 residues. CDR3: CASSPYSQGNTEAFF. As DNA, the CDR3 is TGTGCCAGCTCACCTTACTCACAGGGTAACACTGAAGCTTTCTTT. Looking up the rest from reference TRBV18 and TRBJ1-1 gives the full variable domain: NAGVMQNPRHLVRRRGQEARLRCSPMKGHSHVYWYRQLPEEGLKFMVYLQKENIIDESGMPKERFSAEFPKEGPSILRIQQVVRGDSAAYFCASSPYSQGNTEAFFGQGTRLTVV.

CDR3 sequence: CASSYHRGLAGVGSYEQYF. The CDR3 coding sequence is TGTGCCAGCAGCTACCACCGGGGACTAGCGGGCGTGGGCTCCTACGAGCAGTACTTC. The J gene is TRBJ2-7, the V gene TRBV4-2; 12 nucleotides agree with TRBD2. The CDR3 is 19 residues long. Looked up from germline, CDR1 is LGHNA and CDR2 is YNFKEQ. The V segment lost 5 bases and the J segment 0 bases; nucleotides outside the gene matches: 14.

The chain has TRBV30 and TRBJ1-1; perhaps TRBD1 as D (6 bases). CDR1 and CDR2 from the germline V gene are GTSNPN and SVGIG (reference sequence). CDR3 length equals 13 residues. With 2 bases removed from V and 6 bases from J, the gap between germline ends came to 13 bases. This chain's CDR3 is CAWSRRQDPEAFF. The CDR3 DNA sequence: TGTGCCTGGAGTCGGAGACAGGATCCTGAAGCTTTCTTT.

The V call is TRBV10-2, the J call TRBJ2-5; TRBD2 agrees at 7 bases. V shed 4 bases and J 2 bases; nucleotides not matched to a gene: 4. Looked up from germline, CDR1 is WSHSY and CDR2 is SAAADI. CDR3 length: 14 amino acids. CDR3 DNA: TGCGCCAGCAGTGCGTGGGGGGGACAAGAGACCCAGTACTTC. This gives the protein CASSAWGGQETQYF.

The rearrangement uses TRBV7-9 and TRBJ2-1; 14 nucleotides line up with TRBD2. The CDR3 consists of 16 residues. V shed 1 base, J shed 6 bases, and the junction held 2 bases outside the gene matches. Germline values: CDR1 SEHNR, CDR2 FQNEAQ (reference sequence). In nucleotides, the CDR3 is TGTGCCAGCAGCTTAGGTGGGACTAGCGGGAGCAATGAGCAGTTCTTC. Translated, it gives CASSLGGTSGSNEQFF.

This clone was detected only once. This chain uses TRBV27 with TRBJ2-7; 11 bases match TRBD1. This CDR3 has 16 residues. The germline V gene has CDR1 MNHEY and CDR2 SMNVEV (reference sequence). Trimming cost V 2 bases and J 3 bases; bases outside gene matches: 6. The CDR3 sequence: CASSLRGQGGLYEQYF. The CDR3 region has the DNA TGTGCCAGCAGTTTACGGGGACAGGGGGGACTCTACGAGCAGTACTTC.

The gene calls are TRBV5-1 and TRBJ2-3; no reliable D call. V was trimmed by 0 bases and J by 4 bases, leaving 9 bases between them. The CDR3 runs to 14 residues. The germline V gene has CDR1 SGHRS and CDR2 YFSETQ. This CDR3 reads CASSLVSSSDTQYF. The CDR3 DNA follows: TGCGCCAGCAGCTTGGTTAGCAGTTCAGATACGCAGTATTTT.

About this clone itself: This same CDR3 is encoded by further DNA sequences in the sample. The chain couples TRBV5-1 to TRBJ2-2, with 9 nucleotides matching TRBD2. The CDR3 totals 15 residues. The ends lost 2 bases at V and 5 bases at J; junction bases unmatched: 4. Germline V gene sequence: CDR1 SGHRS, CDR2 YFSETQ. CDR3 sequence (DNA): TGCGCCAGCAGCTTTAGCGGGAGAGGTACCGGGGAGCTGTTTTTT. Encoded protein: CASSFSGRGTGELFF.